This TCR beta chain was identified during a study of blood T cell repertoires in COVID-19. Study-level information: Acute and convalescent COVID-19 samples came from the United States, Italy and Spain.

Sequenced by immunoSEQ multiplex PCR; TCRdb stores in-frame clones only, minus some. Of fewer than 300,000 clones in the sample, under 90% were seen once. This CDR3 region has 14 residues. CDR1 and CDR2 from the germline V gene are MDHEN and SYDVKM. The V gene lost 6 bases and the J gene lost 5 bases, with 16 bases spanning the gap. The chain links TRBV28 to TRBJ1-1; no clear D. Input material: peripheral blood. This TCR came from a woman aged 45-65 years who had recovered from COVID-19. The CDR3 is CASRNRPPGTEAFF. The CDR3 nucleotides read TGTGCCAGCAGAAACCGACCGCCCGGGACTGAAGCTTTCTTT.